The 2 T cell receptor beta chains given below trace back to one sample, sequenced in a study of beta chain features in type 1 diabetes. The authors reverse transcribed all of the isolated RNA, so sequencing captured expressed TCRB transcripts. The method was immunoSEQ multiplex PCR; TCRdb's version includes in-frame clones alone and lacks a portion of them. The sample lists a few hundred thousand clones, approximately 15% occurring once. The study's findings and limits: When Type 1 diabetes patients were examined, their TCRB CDR3s proved moderately but significantly shorter in all four CD4+ subsets.

What these receptors recognize is not known. What was sequenced was naive CD4+ T cells from blood. The receptors originated from a young man with type 1 diabetes.

This clone showed up just a few times. V usage is TRBV19 and J usage is TRBJ2-5, with TRBD1 matching 8 bases. The germline V gene has CDR1 LNHDA and CDR2 SQIVND (reference sequence). J was trimmed by 1 base and V by 4 bases; bases with no gene match: 8. CDR3 size: 16 residues. CDR3 nucleotides: TGTGCCAGTAGTAAGGAACGGACAGGGCGCCAAGAGACCCAGTACTTC. Residues: CASSKERTGRQETQYF.

V usage is TRBV29-1 and J usage is TRBJ2-3, with 8 bases lining up with TRBD2. CDR1 is SQVTM and CDR2 is ANQGSEA in the germline V gene. V dropped 5 bases and J dropped 5; count of bases not matched to a gene: 9. CDR3 length equals 14 residues. For the CDR3, the DNA is TGCAGCGTTCCAATATCGACTAGCGTAGATACGCAGTATTTT. As protein: CSVPISTSVDTQYF.